The rows below give T cell receptor beta chains drawn from one sample of a study of shared clonotypes between healthy human individuals. The repertoire was sequenced with immunoSEQ multiplex PCR; TCRdb's copy has only in-frame clones and lacks some. Of under 650,000 clones listed, roughly 95% are singletons. The specimen sequenced was naive CD4+ T cells sorted from blood. The receptors were sampled from a woman aged 25 to 39 in good health. Both conserved end residues are part of each CDR3. D genes are given only for firm matches. The size of a clone is reported for some rows only, either as once, few or many, or as a class for expanded clones.

V	size	D	J	DNA	CDR3
TRBV7-6	.	.	TRBJ2-7	TGTGCCAGCAGCCCCTCCCCCAGCCCATTCCCCTACGAGCAGTACTTC	CASSPSPSPFPYEQYF
TRBV14	.	TRBD2	TRBJ2-7	TGTGCCAGCAGCCAAGTAGGACTAGCGGGAGGAGAGCAGTACTTC	CASSQVGLAGGEQYF
TRBV7-6	.	.	TRBJ2-3	TGTGCCAGCAGCTTACCAATTTCGAGAGATACGCAGTATTTT	CASSLPISRDTQYF
TRBV11-2	.	TRBD2	TRBJ2-4	TGTGCCAGCAGCTTAGTCCCTAGCGGGAGGTCCAAAAACATTCAGTACTTC	CASSLVPSGRSKNIQYF
TRBV28	.	.	TRBJ2-7	TGTGCCAGCAGTGATTCAGGGCAAACCAGGGACGAGCAGTACTTC	CASSDSGQTRDEQYF
TRBV7-9	.	.	TRBJ1-2	TGTGCCAGCAGCTCCTATACACGGAGGCGCGGCTACACCTTC	CASSSYTRRRGYTF
TRBV19	.	TRBD2	TRBJ2-7	TGTGCCAGTATCTATCGAGCGGGAGGGCCCTACGAGCAGTACTTC	CASIYRAGGPYEQYF
TRBV6-5	.	.	TRBJ2-7	TGTGCCAGCAGTTACTCATCGGTTAGCCACGAGCAGTACTTC	CASSYSSVSHEQYF
TRBV28	.	.	TRBJ1-4	TGTGCCAGCAGCGAGAACAGGGTTACTAATGAAAAACTGTTTTTT	CASSENRVTNEKLFF
TRBV2	.	TRBD1	TRBJ1-2	TGTGCCGGGGGACAGGTGACAAACTATGGCTACACCTTC	CAGGQVTNYGYTF
TRBV27	.	TRBD2	TRBJ2-2	TGTGCCAGCAGTTTATTGGCGGGAGCCGGGGAGCTGTTTTTT	CASSLLAGAGELFF
TRBV19	.	TRBD2	TRBJ2-1	TGTGCCAGTAGTTTCTTAGCGGGAGGATACAATGAGCAGTTCTTC	CASSFLAGGYNEQFF
TRBV6-5	.	.	TRBJ1-2	TGTGCCAGCAGTTACTCCCAGGGGCGCTATGGCTACACCTTC	CASSYSQGRYGYTF
TRBV5-1	.	TRBD2	TRBJ2-1	TGCGCCAGCAGCTTGGCTAGCGGGAGGTCGGATGAGCAGTTCTTC	CASSLASGRSDEQFF
TRBV5-1	.	TRBD1	TRBJ1-4	TGCGCCAGCAGCGCGATGACAGGGGAATTTCGTGAAAAACTGTTTTTT	CASSAMTGEFREKLFF
TRBV27	once	TRBD2	TRBJ2-7	TGTGCCAGCAGATCTGGGATTAGCGGGAGTAGCCCCTACGAGCAGTACTTC	CASRSGISGSSPYEQYF
TRBV27	.	TRBD1	TRBJ2-7	TGTGCCAGCAGGGGGTCGGGACAGGGGCCCTACGAGCAGTACTTC	CASRGSGQGPYEQYF
TRBV6-5	.	.	TRBJ1-2	TGTGCCAGCAGTTACGGGAAAACTATGGACTACACCTTC	CASSYGKTMDYTF
TRBV28	.	TRBD2	TRBJ2-1	TGTGCCAGCAGTTCTAGCGGCTCCTACAATGAGCAGTTCTTC	CASSSSGSYNEQFF
TRBV28	.	TRBD2	TRBJ2-3	TGTGCCAGCAGTTTATTAGCGGGAGGCCTCGCGGGCACAGATACGCAGTATTTT	CASSLLAGGLAGTDTQYF
TRBV10-3	.	TRBD2	TRBJ2-2	TGTGCCATCAGTGATCGTCTAGCGGGACCCGGGGAGCTGTTTTTT	CAISDRLAGPGELFF
TRBV5-1	.	.	TRBJ1-2	TGCGCCAGCAGCTTGGTTCCAGACACGACCGGGCCCGATGGCTACACCTTC	CASSLVPDTTGPDGYTF
TRBV25-1	.	.	TRBJ2-5	TGTGCCAGCAGTGAATGGCTGGAGCCCCAGGAGACCCAGTACTTC	CASSEWLEPQETQYF
TRBV28	.	TRBD2	TRBJ2-1	TGTGCCAGCATCCCTGCTAGCGGGAGACACAATGAGCAGTTCTTC	CASIPASGRHNEQFF
TRBV15	.	.	TRBJ1-2	TGTGCCACCAGCAGAGACCTTACGTCGGGCAATGGCTACACCTTC	CATSRDLTSGNGYTF
TRBV11-1	.	.	TRBJ2-7	TGTGCCAGCAGCTTAGAGGGGCAGGGCCTCCACGAGCAGTACTTC	CASSLEGQGLHEQYF
TRBV6-5	.	TRBD2	TRBJ2-7	TGTGCCAGCAGTTACTCGTCTAGCGGGAGGTACGAGCAGTACTTC	CASSYSSSGRYEQYF
TRBV5-1	.	.	TRBJ2-6	TGCGCCAGCAGCGTTACAAGCTCTGGGGCCAACGTCCTGACTTTC	CASSVTSSGANVLTF
TRBV19	once	.	TRBJ2-7	TGTGCCAGTAGTATGGGGACGACGACCTACGAGCAGTACTTC	CASSMGTTTYEQYF
TRBV30	.	TRBD2	TRBJ2-2	TGTGCCGGGGGGAGGGGCGCGGGAACCGCCGGGGAGCTGTTTTTT	CAGGRGAGTAGELFF
TRBV14	.	TRBD2	TRBJ2-2	TGTGCCAGCAGCCGGGACTACCACACCGGGGAGCTGTTTTTT	CASSRDYHTGELFF
TRBV18	.	.	TRBJ2-7	TGTGCCAGCTCAACCCATCGGGAGCAGTACTTC	CASSTHREQYF
TRBV10-1	once	.	TRBJ2-6	TGCGCCAGCGTAATCTCTGGGGCCAACGTCCTGACTTTC	CASVISGANVLTF
TRBV27	.	TRBD1	TRBJ2-7	TGTGCCAGTTCCAGACAGGGCCCCTACGAGCAGTACTTC	CASSRQGPYEQYF
TRBV6-1	.	.	TRBJ2-3	TGTGCCAGCAGTGAACCGGGCACAGATACGCAGTATTTT	CASSEPGTDTQYF
TRBV10-3	.	.	TRBJ2-2	TGTGCCATCAGTCCTCTAGAGGAAGCCGGGGAGCTGTTTTTT	CAISPLEEAGELFF
TRBV6-5	few	.	TRBJ1-2	TGTGCCAGCAGTTACTCAACCGGGACTTTTGGCTACACCTTC	CASSYSTGTFGYTF
TRBV7-9	.	.	TRBJ2-7	TGTGCCAGCAGCTTACAGTCATTGGTGCAGTACTTC	CASSLQSLVQYF
TRBV28	.	.	TRBJ2-2	TGTGCCAGCAGTTTATATACCACCGGGGAGCTGTTTTTT	CASSLYTTGELFF
TRBV6-5	.	TRBD1	TRBJ1-2	TGTGCCAGCAGTTACGGGACAGGGGACTCCTCCTATGGCTACACCTTC	CASSYGTGDSSYGYTF
TRBV5-1	.	.	TRBJ1-1	TGCGCCAGCAGCTTCGCAGGGGAGAACACTGAAGCTTTCTTT	CASSFAGENTEAFF
TRBV5-1	.	TRBD1	TRBJ2-1	TGCGCCAGCAGCCGAACCGGGACAGGGGAGTCCACTGAGCAGTTCTTC	CASSRTGTGESTEQFF
TRBV18	.	.	TRBJ1-1	TGTGCCAGCTCACCCCCAAACATTATCACTGAAGCTTTCTTT	CASSPPNIITEAFF
TRBV5-1	.	.	TRBJ2-5	TGCGCCAGCAGCTTCCAGGGACAAGAGACCCAGTACTTC	CASSFQGQETQYF